This entry lists 15 T cell receptor beta chains sequenced from one sample in a study of T-cell reconstitution after alpha-beta-depleted transplantation in children. Unique molecular identifiers were incorporated when the TCRbeta library was constructed. Each CDR3 protein gets one entry after TCRdb re-called the PCR reads with MiXCR. Among about 230,000 distinct CDR3 sequences, approximately 12% were seen once, and the ten largest hold roughly 2.8%. The sequencing used PBMCs from the stem cell graft donor, collected from the stem cell graft. The receptors shown here come from a human donor who donated a stem cell graft to a child with acute lymphoblastic leukemia.

This clonotype was recorded many times. The V call is TRBV5-1, the J call TRBJ2-1; 13 bases fit TRBD2. The J segment lost 4 bases and the V segment lost 0 bases, leaving 1 base of the junction unmatched. Per the germline V gene, CDR1 is SGHRS and CDR2 is YFSETQ. CDR3 length equals 16 residues. CDR3 amino acids: CASSLEGLAGYNEQFF. CDR3 coding DNA: TGCGCCAGCAGCTTGGAGGGACTAGCGGGGTACAATGAGCAGTTCTTC.

This chain links TRBV11-2 with TRBJ2-7; D is uncertain. CDR3 length: 12 residues. Germline values: CDR1 SGHAT, CDR2 FQNNGV. Trimming removed 4 bases at V and 4 bases at J, with 8 bases between. Here the CDR3 reads CASSSSPYEQYF. The CDR3 DNA follows: TGTGCCAGCAGCTCTTCGCCTTACGAGCAGTACTTC. Full variable domain (missing parts from reference TRBV11-2 and TRBJ2-7): EAGVAQSPRYKIIEKRQSVAFWCNPISGHATLYWYQQILGQGPKLLIQFQNNGVVDDSQLPKDRFSAERLKGVDSTLKIQPAKLEDSAVYLCASSSSPYEQYFGPGTRLTVT.

At least ten counts were recorded for this clonotype. This chain connects TRBV4-3 to TRBJ2-7; no clear D gene. Germline CDR1 reads LGHNA; CDR2 reads YSLEER. The CDR3 sequence is 14 residues long. Trimming took off 0 bases at V and 2 bases at J, with 8 bases between the two ends. This CDR3 reads CASSQDVITYEQYF. The CDR3 coding sequence is TGCGCCAGCAGCCAAGATGTGATAACCTACGAGCAGTACTTC.

The chain has TRBV7-2 and TRBJ1-5, with 11 bases lining up with TRBD1. V lost 4 bases and J lost 7; bases outside the gene matches: 6. CDR1 SGHTA and CDR2 FQGNSA come from the germline V gene. This CDR3 is 15 amino acids long. CDR3 bases: TGTGCCAGCAGCTCGGACAGGGGGCTCAGGCAGCCCCAGCATTTT. Translating it yields CASSSDRGLRQPQHF.

The rearrangement uses TRBV28 and TRBJ2-3, with 14 nucleotides matching TRBD2. The V gene's germline CDR1 is MDHEN and CDR2 SYDVKM. This CDR3 comprises 16 residues. With 3 bases clipped from V and 5 bases from J, the junction kept 4 bases outside the gene matches. CDR3 in amino acids: CASSFLGLAGEDTQYF. DNA for the CDR3: TGTGCCAGCAGTTTCCTGGGACTAGCGGGGGAAGATACGCAGTATTTT.

This clonotype was seen ten or more times. J is TRBJ2-7 and V is TRBV29-1; perhaps TRBD1 as D (6 bases). Trimming shortened V by 5 bases and J by 6 bases, and 14 bases separated the two germline ends. This CDR3 spans 12 amino acids. Looked up from germline, CDR1 is SQVTM and CDR2 is ANQGSEA. This CDR3 is CSVRVTGTEQYF. In nucleotides, the CDR3 is TGCAGCGTTCGCGTGACAGGAACCGAGCAGTACTTC.

The table lists this clonotype with many counts. The chain carries TRBV29-1 and TRBJ2-7, with 7 bases that match TRBD2. V shed 7 bases and J 5 bases; nucleotides not matched to a gene: 8. This CDR3 is built from 12 residues. CDR1 SQVTM and CDR2 ANQGSEA come from the germline V gene. The CDR3 loop reads CSADTGGDEQYF. DNA of the CDR3: TGCAGCGCTGACACGGGGGGAGACGAGCAGTACTTC.

The V gene is TRBV11-2, the J gene TRBJ2-7; D might be TRBD1 (5 bases). The V end was cut by 5 bases, the J end by 0 bases, with 23 bases between. The CDR3 is made up of 18 amino acids. From germline, CDR1 is SGHAT and CDR2 FQNNGV. CDR3 DNA: TGTGCCAGCAGCGTACCTGGGGCACCCATCACTCGCTCCTACGAGCAGTACTTC. Encoded protein: CASSVPGAPITRSYEQYF.

In its sample, this clonotype was seen many times. J is TRBJ2-2 and V is TRBV5-1; possibly TRBD1 for D (6 bases). The CDR3 length is 14 residues. V was clipped by 2 bases and J by 4 bases, with 9 bases between them. CDR1 and CDR2 (germline): SGHRS, YFSETQ. CDR3 residues: CASSFRQVTGELFF. As DNA, the CDR3 is TGCGCCAGCAGCTTCCGACAGGTCACCGGGGAGCTGTTTTTT.

This clonotype was detected ten times or more. The chain uses TRBV6-5 and TRBJ2-3, with TRBD2 matching 7 bases. The CDR3 totals 18 residues. Germline trimming cut 0 bases from V and 2 bases from J; bases unmatched to any gene: 11. CDR1 and CDR2 (germline): MNHEY, SVGAGI. As DNA, the CDR3 is TGTGCCAGCAGTTACTCGAGTACTGCGCGGGGGTTCACAGATACGCAGTATTTT. Its translation is CASSYSSTARGFTDTQYF.

This clonotype has at least ten counts. The chain uses TRBV28 and TRBJ2-1, with 11 bases fitting TRBD2. J gave up 0 bases and V 5 bases, and 6 bases lay outside the gene matches. CDR3 size: 17 residues. The V gene's germline CDR1 is MDHEN and CDR2 SYDVKM. As DNA, the CDR3 is TGTGCCAGCAGTCAACCGACTAGCGGGATCTCCTACAATGAGCAGTTCTTC. This encodes CASSQPTSGISYNEQFF.

This clonotype has a count of ten or more. The chain joins TRBV6-5 to TRBJ2-2; D is uncertain. The CDR3 spans 16 residues. Deletions cut 3 bases from V and 2 bases from J, with 13 bases between. Germline V gene sequence: CDR1 MNHEY, CDR2 SVGAGI. CDR3 DNA: TGTGCCAGCAGTTATTTTTGGGATTTCAACACCGGGGAGCTGTTTTTT. Residues: CASSYFWDFNTGELFF.

The chain employs TRBV20-1 and TRBJ2-5, with unresolved D. This CDR3 spans 14 amino acids. Germline V gives CDR1 DFQATT, CDR2 SNEGSKA (reference sequence). V was trimmed by 5 bases and J by 5 bases, leaving 18 bases between them. Written as DNA, the CDR3 is TGCAGTGCTTTAGATTCTCCCCCCCTTGAGACCCAGTACTTC. It codes for CSALDSPPLETQYF.

This clonotype was detected many times. The rearrangement joins TRBV5-1 to TRBJ1-1; a weak D match, TRBD1 (6 bases). The germline V gene has CDR1 SGHRS and CDR2 YFSETQ. The CDR3 consists of 16 residues. Trimming shortened V by 1 base and J by 3 bases, and 16 bases separated the two germline ends. The CDR3, as DNA: TGCGCCAGCAGCTTGACAGGGACGGGTATGGACACTGAAGCTTTCTTT. Its protein is CASSLTGTGMDTEAFF.

The table lists this clonotype with many counts. The V and J genes are TRBV20-1 and TRBJ2-7; D unclear. V was clipped by 6 bases and J by 0 bases, with 6 bases between them. There are 11 residues in the CDR3. CDR1 and CDR2 from the germline V gene are DFQATT and SNEGSKA (reference sequence). CDR3 in DNA: TGCAGTGCCATAAACTCCTACGAGCAGTACTTC. It encodes CSAINSYEQYF.